The entry below gives a single TCR beta chain sequence along with its context. The entry originates in a study of technical replicates of blood from a handful of donors. The V gene end was trimmed by 4 bases and the J gene end by 5 bases; junction bases not matched to a gene: 9. CDR3 length: 16 residues. From germline, CDR1 is GTSNPN and CDR2 SVGIG (reference sequence). The data were produced by immunoSEQ multiplex PCR, yet TCRdb's version contains in-frame clones alone and is incomplete. The repertoire holds about 89,000 clones, with just under 95% as singletons. The material sequenced was T cells isolated from PBMCs. V is TRBV30 and J is TRBJ2-5; 14 nucleotides line up with TRBD2. This sequence originates from a human donor in good health. CDR3 nucleotide sequence: TGTGCCTGGACCATAGGACTAGCGGGGGGTCGGGAGACCCAGTACTTC. It translates to CAWTIGLAGGRETQYF.